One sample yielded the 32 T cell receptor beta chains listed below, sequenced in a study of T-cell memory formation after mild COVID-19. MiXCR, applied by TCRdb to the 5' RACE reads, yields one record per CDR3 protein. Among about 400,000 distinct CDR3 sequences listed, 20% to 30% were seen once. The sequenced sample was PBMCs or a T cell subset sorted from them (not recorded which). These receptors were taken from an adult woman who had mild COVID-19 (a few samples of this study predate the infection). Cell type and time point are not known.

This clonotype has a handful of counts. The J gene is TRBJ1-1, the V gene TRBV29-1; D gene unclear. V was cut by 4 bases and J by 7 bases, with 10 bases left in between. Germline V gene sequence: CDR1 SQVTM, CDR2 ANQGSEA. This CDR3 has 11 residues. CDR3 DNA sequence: TGCAGCGTTGTTGGTCCGGTTGAAGCTTTCTTT. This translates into CSVVGPVEAFF.

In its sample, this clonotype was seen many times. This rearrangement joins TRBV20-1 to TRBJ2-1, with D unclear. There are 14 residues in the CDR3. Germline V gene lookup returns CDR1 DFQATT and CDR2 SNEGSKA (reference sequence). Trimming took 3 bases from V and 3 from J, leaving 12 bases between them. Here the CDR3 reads CSASGHQDYNEQFF. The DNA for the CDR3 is TGCAGTGCTAGTGGCCACCAAGACTACAATGAGCAGTTCTTC.

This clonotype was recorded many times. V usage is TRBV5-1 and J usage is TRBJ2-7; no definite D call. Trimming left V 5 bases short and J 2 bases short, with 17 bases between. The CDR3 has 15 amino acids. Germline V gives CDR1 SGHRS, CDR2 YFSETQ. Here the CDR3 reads CASSSNPTLTYEQYF. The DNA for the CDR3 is TGCGCCAGCAGTTCGAATCCGACACTGACCTACGAGCAGTACTTC.

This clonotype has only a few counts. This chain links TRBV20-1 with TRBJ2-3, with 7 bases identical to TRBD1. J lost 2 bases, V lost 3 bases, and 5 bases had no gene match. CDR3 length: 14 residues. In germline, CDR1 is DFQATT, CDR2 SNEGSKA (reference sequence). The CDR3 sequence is CSASSGQTTDTQYF. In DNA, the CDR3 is TGCAGTGCTAGTTCGGGACAGACCACAGATACGCAGTATTTT.

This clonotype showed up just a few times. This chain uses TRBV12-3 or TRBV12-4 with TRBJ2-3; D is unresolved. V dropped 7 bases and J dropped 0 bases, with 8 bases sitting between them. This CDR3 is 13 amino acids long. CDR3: CASKLTSTDTQYF. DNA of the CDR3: TGTGCCAGCAAGCTAACGAGCACAGATACGCAGTATTTT.

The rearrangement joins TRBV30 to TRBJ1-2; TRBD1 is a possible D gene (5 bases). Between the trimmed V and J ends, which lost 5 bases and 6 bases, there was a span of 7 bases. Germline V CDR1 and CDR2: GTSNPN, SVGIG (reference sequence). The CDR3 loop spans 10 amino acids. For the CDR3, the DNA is TGTGCCTGGGGGACCCATGGCTACACCTTC. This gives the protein CAWGTHGYTF.

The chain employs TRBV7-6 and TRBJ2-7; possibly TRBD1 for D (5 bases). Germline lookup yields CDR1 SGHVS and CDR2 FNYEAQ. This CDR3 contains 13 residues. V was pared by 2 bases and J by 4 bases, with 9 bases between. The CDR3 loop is CASSLLRAYEQYF. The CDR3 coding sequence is TGTGCCAGCAGCTTACTCAGGGCGTACGAGCAGTACTTC.

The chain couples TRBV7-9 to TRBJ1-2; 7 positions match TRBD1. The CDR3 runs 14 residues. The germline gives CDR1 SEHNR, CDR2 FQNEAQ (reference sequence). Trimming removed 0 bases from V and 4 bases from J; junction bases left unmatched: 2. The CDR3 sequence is CASSLAQGGYGYTF. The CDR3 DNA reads TGTGCCAGCAGCTTAGCTCAGGGGGGCTATGGCTACACCTTC.

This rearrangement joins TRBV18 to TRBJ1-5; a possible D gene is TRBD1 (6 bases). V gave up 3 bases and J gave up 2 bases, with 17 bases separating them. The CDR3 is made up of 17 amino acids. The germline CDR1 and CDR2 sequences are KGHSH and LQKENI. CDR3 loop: CASSPDRIMGGNQPQHF. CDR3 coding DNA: TGTGCCAGCTCACCCGACAGGATAATGGGTGGCAATCAGCCCCAGCATTTT.

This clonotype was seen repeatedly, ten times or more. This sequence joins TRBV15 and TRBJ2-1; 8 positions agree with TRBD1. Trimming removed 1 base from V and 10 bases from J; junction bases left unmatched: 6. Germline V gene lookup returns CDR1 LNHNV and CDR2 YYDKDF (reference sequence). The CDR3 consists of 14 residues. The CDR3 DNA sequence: TGTGCCACCAGCAGAGTAGTACAGGGGGGAGAGCAGTTCTTC. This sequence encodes CATSRVVQGGEQFF.

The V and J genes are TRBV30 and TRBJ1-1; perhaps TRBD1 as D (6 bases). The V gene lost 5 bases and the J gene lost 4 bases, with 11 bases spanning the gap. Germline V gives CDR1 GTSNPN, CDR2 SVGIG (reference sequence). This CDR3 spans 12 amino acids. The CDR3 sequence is CAWRPGVTEAFF. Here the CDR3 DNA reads TGTGCCTGGCGTCCAGGGGTCACTGAAGCTTTCTTT.

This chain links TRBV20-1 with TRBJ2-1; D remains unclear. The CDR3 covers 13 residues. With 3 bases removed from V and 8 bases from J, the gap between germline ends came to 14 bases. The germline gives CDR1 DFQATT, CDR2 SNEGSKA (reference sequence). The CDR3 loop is CSASLAVVYEQFF. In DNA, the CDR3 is TGCAGTGCTAGTCTCGCCGTAGTCTATGAGCAGTTCTTC.

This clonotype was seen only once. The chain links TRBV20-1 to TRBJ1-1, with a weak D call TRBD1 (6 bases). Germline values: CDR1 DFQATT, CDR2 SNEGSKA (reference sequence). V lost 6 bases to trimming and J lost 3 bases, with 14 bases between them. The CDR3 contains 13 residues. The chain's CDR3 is CSAPSRGHTEAFF. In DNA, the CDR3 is TGCAGTGCCCCCTCCCGGGGGCACACTGAAGCTTTCTTT.

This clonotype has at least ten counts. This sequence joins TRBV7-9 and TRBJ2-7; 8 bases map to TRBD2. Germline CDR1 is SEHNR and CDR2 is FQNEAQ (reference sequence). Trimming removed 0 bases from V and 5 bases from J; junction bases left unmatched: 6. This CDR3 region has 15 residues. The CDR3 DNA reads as TGTGCCAGCAGCTTAGCTAGCGGGATTTTCCACGAGCAGTACTTC. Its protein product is CASSLASGIFHEQYF.

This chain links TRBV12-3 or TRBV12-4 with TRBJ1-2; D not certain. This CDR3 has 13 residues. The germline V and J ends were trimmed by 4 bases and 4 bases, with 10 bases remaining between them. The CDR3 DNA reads TGTGCCAGCAGTTGGGCCCTTCTCTATGGCTACACCTTC. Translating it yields CASSWALLYGYTF.

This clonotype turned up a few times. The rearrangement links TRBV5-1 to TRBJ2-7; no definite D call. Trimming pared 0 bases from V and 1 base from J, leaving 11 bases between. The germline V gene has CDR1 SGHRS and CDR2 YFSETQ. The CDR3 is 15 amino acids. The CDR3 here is CASSLVVFGSYEQYF. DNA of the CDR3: TGCGCCAGCAGCTTGGTAGTCTTCGGATCCTACGAGCAGTACTTC.

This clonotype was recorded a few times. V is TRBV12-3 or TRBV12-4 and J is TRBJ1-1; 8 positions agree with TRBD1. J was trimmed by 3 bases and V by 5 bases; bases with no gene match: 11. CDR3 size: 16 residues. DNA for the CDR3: TGTGCCAGCAGTATCCTCCTGACAGGGGCGGACACTGAAGCTTTCTTT. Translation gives CASSILLTGADTEAFF.

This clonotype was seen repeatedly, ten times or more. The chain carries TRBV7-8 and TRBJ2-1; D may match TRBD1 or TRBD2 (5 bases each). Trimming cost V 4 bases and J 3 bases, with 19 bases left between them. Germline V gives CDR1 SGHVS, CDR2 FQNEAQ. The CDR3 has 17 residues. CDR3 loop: CASSSRSLVGGYNEQFF. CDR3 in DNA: TGTGCCAGCAGCTCGAGATCCTTAGTTGGGGGCTACAATGAGCAGTTCTTC.

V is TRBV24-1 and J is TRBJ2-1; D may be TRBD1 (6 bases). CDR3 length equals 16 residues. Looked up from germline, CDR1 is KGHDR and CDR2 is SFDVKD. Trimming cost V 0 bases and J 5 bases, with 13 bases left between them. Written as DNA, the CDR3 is TGTGCCACCAGTGATTTGCGAACAGGGTTTAACAATGAGCAGTTCTTC. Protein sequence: CATSDLRTGFNNEQFF.

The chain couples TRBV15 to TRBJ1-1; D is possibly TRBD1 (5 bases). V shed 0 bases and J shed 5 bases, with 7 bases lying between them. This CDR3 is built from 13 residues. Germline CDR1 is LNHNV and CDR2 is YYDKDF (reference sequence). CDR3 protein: CATSRDRETEAFF. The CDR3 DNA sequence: TGTGCCACCAGCAGAGACAGGGAAACTGAAGCTTTCTTT.

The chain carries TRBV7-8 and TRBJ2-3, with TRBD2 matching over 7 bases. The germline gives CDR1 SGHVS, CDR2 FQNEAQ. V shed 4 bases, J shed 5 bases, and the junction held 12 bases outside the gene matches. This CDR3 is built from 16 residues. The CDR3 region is CASSSTTRLAGDTQYF. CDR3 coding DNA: TGTGCCAGCAGCTCGACAACTAGACTAGCAGGAGATACGCAGTATTTT.

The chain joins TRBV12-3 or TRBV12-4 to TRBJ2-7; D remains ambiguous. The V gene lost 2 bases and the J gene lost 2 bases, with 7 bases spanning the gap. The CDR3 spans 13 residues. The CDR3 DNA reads TGTGCCAGCAGTTTACACGTGACCTACGAGCAGTACTTC. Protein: CASSLHVTYEQYF.

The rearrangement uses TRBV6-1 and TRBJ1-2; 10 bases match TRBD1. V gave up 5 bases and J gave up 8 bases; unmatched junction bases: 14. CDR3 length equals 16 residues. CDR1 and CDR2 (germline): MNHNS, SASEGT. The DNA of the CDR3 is TGTGCCAGCAGTCGAACCGGACAGGGGGTTATGAAGGGCTACACCTTC. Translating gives CASSRTGQGVMKGYTF.

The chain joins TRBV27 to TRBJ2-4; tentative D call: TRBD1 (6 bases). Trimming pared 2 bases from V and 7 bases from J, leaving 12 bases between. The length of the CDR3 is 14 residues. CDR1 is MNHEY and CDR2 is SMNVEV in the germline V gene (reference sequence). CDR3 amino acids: CASSLGGLGNIQYF. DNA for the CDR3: TGTGCCAGCAGTTTAGGGGGCCTAGGGAACATTCAGTACTTC.

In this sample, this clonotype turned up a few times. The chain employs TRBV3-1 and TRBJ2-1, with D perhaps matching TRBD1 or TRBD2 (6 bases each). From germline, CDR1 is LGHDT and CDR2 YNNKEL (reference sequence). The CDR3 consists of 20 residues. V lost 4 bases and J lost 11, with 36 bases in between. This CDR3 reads CASSPEGGQALASYNDQQFF. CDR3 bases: TGTGCCAGCAGCCCCGAGGGGGGCCAGGCTCTCGCGAGCTACAATGATCAGCAGTTCTTC.

The CDR3 spells CASSAQGRNGAFF. In nucleotides, the CDR3 is TGTGCCAGCAGCGCTCAGGGGCGGAATGGGGCTTTCTTT. The chain joins TRBV7-6 to TRBJ1-1, with D perhaps matching TRBD1 (6 bases). The CDR3 loop spans 13 amino acids. Germline CDR1 is SGHVS and CDR2 is FNYEAQ. Trimming took 5 bases from V and 11 from J, leaving 18 bases between them.

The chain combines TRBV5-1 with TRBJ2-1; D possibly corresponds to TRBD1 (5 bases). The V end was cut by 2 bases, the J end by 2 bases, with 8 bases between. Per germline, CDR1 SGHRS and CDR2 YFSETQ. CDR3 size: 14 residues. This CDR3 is CASSLTGPYNEQFF. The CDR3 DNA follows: TGCGCCAGCAGCTTAACAGGACCCTACAATGAGCAGTTCTTC.

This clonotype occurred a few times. DNA for the CDR3: TGCGCCAGCAGCCCACTACCCACAGATACGCAGTATTTT. Translating it yields CASSPLPTDTQYF. The chain recombines TRBV5-1 with TRBJ2-3, with no clear D. Trimming left V 4 bases short and J 2 bases short, with 8 bases between. Germline lookup yields CDR1 SGHRS and CDR2 YFSETQ. The CDR3 runs to 13 residues.

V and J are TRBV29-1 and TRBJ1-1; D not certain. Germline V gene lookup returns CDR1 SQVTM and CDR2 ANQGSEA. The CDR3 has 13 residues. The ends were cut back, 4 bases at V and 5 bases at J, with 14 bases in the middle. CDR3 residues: CSVVVLPVTEAFF. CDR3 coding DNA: TGCAGCGTTGTAGTTCTCCCAGTTACTGAAGCTTTCTTT.

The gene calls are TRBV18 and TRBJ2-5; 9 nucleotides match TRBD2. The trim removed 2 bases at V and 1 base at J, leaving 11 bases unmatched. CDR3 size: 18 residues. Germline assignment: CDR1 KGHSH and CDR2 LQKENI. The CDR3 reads CASSPGTSTMLTQETQYF. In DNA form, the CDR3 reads TGTGCCAGCTCACCAGGGACTAGCACCATGCTAACCCAAGAGACCCAGTACTTC.

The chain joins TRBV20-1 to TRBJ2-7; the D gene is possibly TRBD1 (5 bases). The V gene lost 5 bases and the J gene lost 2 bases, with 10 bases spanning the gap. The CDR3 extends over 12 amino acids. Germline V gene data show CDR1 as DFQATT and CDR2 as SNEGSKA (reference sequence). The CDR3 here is CSAPTETYEQYF. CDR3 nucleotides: TGCAGTGCTCCGACAGAAACCTACGAGCAGTACTTC.

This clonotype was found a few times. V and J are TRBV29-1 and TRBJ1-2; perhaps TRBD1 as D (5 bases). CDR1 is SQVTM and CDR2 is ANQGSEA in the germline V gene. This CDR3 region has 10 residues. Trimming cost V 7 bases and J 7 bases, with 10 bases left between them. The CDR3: CSARDSGYTF. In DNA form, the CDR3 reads TGCAGCGCCCGGGACTCTGGCTACACCTTC.